The 23 T cell receptor beta chains below were found in one sample sequenced in a study of OX40 agonist ivuxolimab in advanced cancers. Assay used: immunoSEQ multiplex PCR; TCRdb lists only in-frame clones, some missing. The data show about 20,000 clones, just under 90% seen once. Sample: CD4+ or CD8+ T cells sorted from blood, taken in a trial of the OX40 agonist ivuxolimab. The receptors were gathered from an adult with an advanced solid tumor such as melanoma, head and neck, liver or kidney cancer.

This rearrangement joins TRBV10-3 to TRBJ1-6; no firm D call. CDR1 and CDR2 (germline): ENHRY, SYGVKD. The length of the CDR3 is 17 residues. V lost 0 bases and J lost 0, with 9 bases in between. The CDR3 loop is CAISESQLSSYNSPLHF. CDR3 sequence (DNA): TGTGCCATCAGTGAGTCACAGCTAAGCTCCTATAATTCACCCCTCCACTTT.

In its sample, this clone was seen a few times. This chain connects TRBV7-9 to TRBJ1-1, with a tentative D call TRBD1 (6 bases). The CDR3 runs to 15 residues. The V and J ends lost 4 bases and 1 base respectively, with 13 bases between them. CDR1 is SEHNR, CDR2 FQNEAQ, per germline (reference sequence). The CDR3 DNA reads as TGTGCCAGCAGCTCGATTCGACAGGAGAACACTGAAGCTTTCTTT. It encodes CASSSIRQENTEAFF.

The table lists this clone with a count of one. J is TRBJ2-1 and V is TRBV7-9, with D perhaps TRBD1 or TRBD2 (5 bases each). The length of the CDR3 is 15 residues. Germline V gives CDR1 SEHNR, CDR2 FQNEAQ (reference sequence). V dropped 5 bases and J dropped 4 bases, with 15 bases sitting between them. Here the CDR3 reads CASSPSGGEYNEQFF. For the CDR3, the DNA is TGTGCCAGCAGCCCTAGTGGGGGAGAATACAATGAGCAGTTCTTC.

This rearrangement joins TRBV10-3 to TRBJ2-3; no definite D call. Between the trimmed V and J ends, which lost 1 base and 3 bases, there was a span of 11 bases. CDR1 is ENHRY, CDR2 SYGVKD, per germline. The CDR3 runs to 15 residues. For the CDR3, the DNA is TGTGCCATCAGTGAGTACTCCGAATTGACAGATACGCAGTATTTT. Translation gives CAISEYSELTDTQYF.

This chain's CDR3 is CAPPGRTSTDTQYF. DNA of the CDR3: TGTGCCCCCCCCGGGCGAACTAGCACAGATACGCAGTATTTT. This chain uses TRBV9 with TRBJ2-3; no clear D gene. The germline CDR1 and CDR2 sequences are SGDLS and YYNGEE. The CDR3 length is 14 residues. V was trimmed by 10 bases and J by 0 bases, leaving 15 bases between them.

A few counts support this clone. V gene TRBV2 combines with J gene TRBJ2-3; 10 bases line up with TRBD1. Unmatched junction bases numbered 0, after V lost 3 bases and J lost 0 bases. The CDR3 is 15 amino acids. Looked up from germline, CDR1 is SNHLY and CDR2 is FYNNEI. The DNA for the CDR3 is TGTGCCAGCAGTGAGACAGGGGGCAGCACAGATACGCAGTATTTT. It yields the protein CASSETGGSTDTQYF.

The rearrangement joins TRBV7-9 to TRBJ1-4; a weak D match, TRBD1 (5 bases). Germline V gene data show CDR1 as SEHNR and CDR2 as FQNEAQ (reference sequence). Trimming took 5 bases from V and 4 from J, leaving 20 bases between them. CDR3 length equals 17 residues. The CDR3 DNA sequence: TGTGCCAGCAGCCCAGACCCTATCGGGGGACTTAATGAAAAACTGTTTTTT. Translated: CASSPDPIGGLNEKLFF.

V and J are TRBV9 and TRBJ2-3; either TRBD1 or TRBD2 may supply D (5 bases each). The CDR3 has 14 amino acids. Germline assignment: CDR1 SGDLS and CDR2 YYNGEE. Trimming stripped 4 bases from V and 4 bases from J, with 13 bases between. This CDR3 is CASSPDGTADTQYF. CDR3 in DNA: TGTGCCAGCAGCCCGGACGGGACCGCAGATACGCAGTATTTT.

The J gene is TRBJ2-1, the V gene TRBV14, with D possibly TRBD2 on 7 matching bases. The CDR3 extends over 15 amino acids. V was shortened by 0 bases and J by 6 bases, with 12 bases between the two germline ends. From germline, CDR1 is SGHDN and CDR2 FVKESK. CDR3 sequence: CASSQEWGGSNEQFF. CDR3 in DNA: TGTGCCAGCAGCCAAGAGTGGGGGGGCAGCAATGAGCAGTTCTTC.

The chain has TRBV10-3 and TRBJ2-7; no clear D. With 0 bases removed from V and 3 bases from J, the gap between germline ends came to 3 bases. CDR1 is ENHRY, CDR2 SYGVKD, per germline. The CDR3 runs 12 residues. CDR3 nucleotide sequence: TGTGCCATCAGTGAGTCCGGCTACGAGCAGTACTTC. The encoded protein is CAISESGYEQYF.

The chain carries TRBV7-6 and TRBJ2-2; TRBD1 might be the D (6 bases). CDR1 and CDR2 from the germline V gene are SGHVS and FNYEAQ. The V end lost 0 bases, the J end lost 6 bases, and 11 bases lay between the germline ends. The CDR3 is 15 residues long. The CDR3 protein is CASSLAGAGAGELFF. The CDR3 nucleotides read TGTGCCAGCAGCTTAGCGGGGGCCGGGGCCGGGGAGCTGTTTTTT.

The chain joins TRBV28 to TRBJ1-3, with D unclear. The CDR3 totals 14 residues. Germline CDR1 reads MDHEN; CDR2 reads SYDVKM. V dropped 5 bases and J dropped 0 bases, with 8 bases sitting between them. CDR3: CASSLALSGNTIYF. CDR3 DNA: TGTGCCAGCAGTCTGGCCCTCTCTGGAAACACCATATATTTT.

This clone appeared once. The J gene is TRBJ2-5, the V gene TRBV2; D is uncertain. V shed 6 bases and J shed 2 bases, with 7 bases lying between them. The V gene's germline CDR1 is SNHLY and CDR2 FYNNEI. The CDR3 length is 12 residues. In DNA form, the CDR3 reads TGTGCCAGCAGCGCACTTCAAGAGACCCAGTACTTC. This encodes CASSALQETQYF.

The chain has TRBV29-1 and TRBJ2-7; TRBD1 matches 10 bases. CDR3 length equals 15 residues. The junction had 7 bases not matched to a gene; V was cut back by 0 bases and J by 5 bases. The germline CDR1 and CDR2 sequences are SQVTM and ANQGSEA. CDR3 nucleotides: TGCAGCGTTGAAGAAGGGGGGGGACAGGGGCACGAGCAGTACTTC. Its translation is CSVEEGGGQGHEQYF.

The chain carries TRBV9 and TRBJ1-1; no definite D call. Germline values: CDR1 SGDLS, CDR2 YYNGEE. The length of the CDR3 is 14 residues. V lost 4 bases and J 0 bases, leaving 10 bases between the germline ends. The CDR3 DNA follows: TGTGCCAGCAGCCCTGTCGGGGTGAACACTGAAGCTTTCTTT. Its translation is CASSPVGVNTEAFF.

This chain connects TRBV7-9 to TRBJ1-3; D is possibly TRBD1 (6 bases). V dropped 3 bases and J dropped 0 bases, with 15 bases sitting between them. CDR3 length equals 17 residues. CDR1 and CDR2 from the germline V gene are SEHNR and FQNEAQ (reference sequence). For the CDR3, the DNA is TGTGCCAGCAGCTTCAAGGATCCGGGGGCCTCTGGAAACACCATATATTTT. Translating gives CASSFKDPGASGNTIYF. Filled out from reference TRBV7-9 and TRBJ1-3, the complete variable domain reads DTGVSQNPRHKITKRGQNVTFRCDPISEHNRLYWYRQTLGQGPEFLTYFQNEAQLEKSRLLSDRFSAERPKGSFSTLEIQRTEQGDSAMYLCASSFKDPGASGNTIYFGEGSWLTVV.

This chain connects TRBV4-3 to TRBJ2-2, with TRBD1 matching over 7 bases. J gave up 4 bases and V 5 bases, and 10 bases lay outside the gene matches. Germline V gives CDR1 LGHNA, CDR2 YSLEER. This CDR3 region has 16 residues. In nucleotides, the CDR3 is TGCGCCAGCAGCATACGACAGGGAATGGGCACCGGGGAGCTGTTTTTT. Translated: CASSIRQGMGTGELFF.

This sequence joins TRBV10-3 and TRBJ1-2, with D hard to call. This CDR3 region has 13 residues. The germline CDR1 and CDR2 sequences are ENHRY and SYGVKD. Trimming cost V 0 bases and J 7 bases, with 9 bases left between them. The CDR3 nucleotides are TGTGCCATCAGTGAGTCGAGGGAGGGTGGCTACACCTTC. Its protein product is CAISESREGGYTF.

The chain carries TRBV5-4 and TRBJ1-3; perhaps TRBD1 as D (5 bases). Trimming shortened V by 5 bases and J by 7 bases, and 22 bases separated the two germline ends. This CDR3 region has 16 residues. Germline CDR1 is SGHNT and CDR2 is YYREEE (reference sequence). The CDR3: CASRRRLAGNLNTIYF. CDR3 nucleotide sequence: TGTGCCAGCAGGAGGAGGTTGGCAGGGAACTTGAACACCATATATTTT.

This clone was detected a few times. The V call is TRBV18, the J call TRBJ2-7; possibly TRBD1 for D (5 bases). CDR1 and CDR2 (germline): KGHSH, LQKENI. CDR3 length equals 15 residues. V lost 6 bases to trimming and J lost 0 bases, with 15 bases between them. The CDR3 DNA sequence: TGTGCCAGCTCGATACAAGGGGCCCGCTCCTACGAGCAGTACTTC. Residues: CASSIQGARSYEQYF.

The count of this clone is one. V usage is TRBV9 and J usage is TRBJ2-1, with TRBD2 identical over 8 bases. V lost 1 base and J lost 8; bases outside the gene matches: 5. This CDR3 has 14 residues. Germline-derived CDR1 and CDR2 are SGDLS and YYNGEE. CDR3 sequence (DNA): TGTGCCAGCAGCGTATTCGGACTAGCAGATGAGCAGTTCTTC. Its translation is CASSVFGLADEQFF. The full variable domain, with the rest looked up from reference TRBV9 and TRBJ2-1, is DSGVTQTPKHLITATGQRVTLRCSPRSGDLSVYWYQQSLDQGLQFLIQYYNGEERAKGNILERFSAQQFPDLHSELNLSSLELGDSALYFCASSVFGLADEQFFGPGTRLTVL.

The chain carries TRBV19 and TRBJ1-5; no firm D call. The V end was cut by 7 bases, the J end by 0 bases, with 13 bases between. The length of the CDR3 is 15 residues. Germline CDR1 is LNHDA and CDR2 is SQIVND (reference sequence). In nucleotides, the CDR3 is TGTGCCAGTACCCCAGGATACTATAGCAATCAGCCCCAGCATTTT. It is translated as CASTPGYYSNQPQHF.

V usage is TRBV7-3 and J usage is TRBJ2-5; TRBD1 aligns across 8 bases. CDR1 is SGHTA and CDR2 is FQGTGA in the germline V gene. V lost 1 base and J lost 5; bases outside the gene matches: 6. The CDR3 runs 15 residues. The CDR3 loop is CASSLRAGGMETQYF. DNA of the CDR3: TGTGCCAGCAGCTTAAGGGCAGGGGGCATGGAGACCCAGTACTTC.